This is a list of T cell receptor beta chains from one sample in a study of blood T cell repertoires in COVID-19. Generated by immunoSEQ multiplex PCR, the TCRdb table keeps only in-frame clones and is missing some. In the table there are under 200,000 clones, roughly nine tenths of which are singletons. The sequencing sample was made of peripheral blood. These receptors all come from a man aged 60-69 years with active or convalescent COVID-19. Each CDR3 is given with its conserved first and last residue. Fields, in order: CDR3 protein, CDR3 DNA, D gene, V gene, J gene, clone size. The D gene is left open where the match is weak. Where a row states a size, it is once, few, many or the class of an expanded clone; other rows omit it.

CDR3aa: CASSPEATGELFF
CDR3nt: TGTGCCAGCAGCCCCGAGGCGACCGGGGAGCTGTTTTTT
d_gene: .
v_gene: TRBV6-4
j_gene: TRBJ2-2
abundance: .

CDR3aa: CAWSVGAGGADTQYF
CDR3nt: TGTGCCTGGAGTGTAGGAGCGGGGGGGGCAGATACGCAGTATTTT
d_gene: TRBD2
v_gene: TRBV30
j_gene: TRBJ2-3
abundance: .

CDR3aa: CASSRMGLAGEGQFF
CDR3nt: TGTGCCAGCAGCAGAATGGGACTAGCGGGGGAAGGGCAGTTCTTC
d_gene: TRBD2
v_gene: TRBV7-9
j_gene: TRBJ2-1
abundance: .

CDR3aa: CASSLVARGDYEQYF
CDR3nt: TGTGCCAGCAGCTTGGTCGCCAGGGGGGACTACGAGCAGTACTTC
d_gene: .
v_gene: TRBV5-6
j_gene: TRBJ2-7
abundance: .

CDR3aa: CASSESRHGNEQFF
CDR3nt: TGCGCCAGCAGTGAGTCGAGACATGGGAATGAGCAGTTCTTC
d_gene: .
v_gene: TRBV10-1
j_gene: TRBJ2-1
abundance: .

CDR3aa: CASSQGSSQGNQPQHF
CDR3nt: TGTGCCAGCAGCCAAGGGTCCAGCCAGGGCAATCAGCCCCAGCATTTT
d_gene: .
v_gene: TRBV3-1/TRBV3-2
j_gene: TRBJ1-5
abundance: .

CDR3aa: CASSKDRDQPQHF
CDR3nt: TGTGCCAGCAGCAAGGACAGGGATCAGCCCCAGCATTTT
d_gene: TRBD1
v_gene: TRBV5-5
j_gene: TRBJ1-5
abundance: few

CDR3aa: CAWSGMADSNEQFF
CDR3nt: TGTGCCTGGAGTGGAATGGCAGACTCCAATGAGCAGTTCTTC
d_gene: .
v_gene: TRBV30
j_gene: TRBJ2-1
abundance: .

CDR3aa: CASSEGPGGEKLFF
CDR3nt: TGTGCCAGCAGTGAAGGGCCGGGGGGCGAAAAACTGTTTTTT
d_gene: .
v_gene: TRBV6-1
j_gene: TRBJ1-4
abundance: .

CDR3aa: CASSLAKQGAKTQYF
CDR3nt: TGTGCCAGCAGCTTAGCGAAACAGGGGGCCAAGACCCAGTACTTC
d_gene: TRBD1
v_gene: TRBV7-9
j_gene: TRBJ2-5
abundance: .

CDR3aa: CASSLPTFSSGNTIYF
CDR3nt: TGTGCCAGCAGCTTGCCGACATTTAGCTCTGGAAACACCATATATTTT
d_gene: .
v_gene: TRBV5-6
j_gene: TRBJ1-3
abundance: .

CDR3aa: CASNEIGVPLNQPQHF
CDR3nt: TGTGCCAGCAACGAAATAGGGGTTCCCCTTAATCAGCCCCAGCATTTT
d_gene: .
v_gene: TRBV2
j_gene: TRBJ1-5
abundance: .

CDR3aa: CASSDFPGDGYTF
CDR3nt: TGTGCCAGCAGTGATTTCCCAGGGGATGGCTACACCTTC
d_gene: .
v_gene: TRBV2
j_gene: TRBJ1-2
abundance: .

CDR3aa: CASSALSGGSPLHF
CDR3nt: TGTGCCAGCAGCGCGCTCTCCGGCGGTTCACCCCTCCACTTT
d_gene: .
v_gene: TRBV9
j_gene: TRBJ1-6
abundance: .

CDR3aa: CASRGWTDNIWDTQYF
CDR3nt: TGTGCCAGCAGGGGTTGGACAGACAATATCTGGGATACGCAGTATTTT
d_gene: .
v_gene: TRBV27
j_gene: TRBJ2-3
abundance: .

CDR3aa: CAWANRGFSTNEKLFF
CDR3nt: TGTGCCTGGGCGAACAGGGGATTTTCAACTAATGAAAAACTGTTTTTT
d_gene: TRBD1
v_gene: TRBV30
j_gene: TRBJ1-4
abundance: .

CDR3aa: CASSIAGILYNEQFF
CDR3nt: TGTGCCAGTAGTATCGCCGGGATTTTATACAATGAGCAGTTCTTC
d_gene: .
v_gene: TRBV19
j_gene: TRBJ2-1
abundance: .

CDR3aa: CASTSQGIQETQYF
CDR3nt: TGTGCCAGCACCTCTCAGGGGATCCAAGAGACCCAGTACTTC
d_gene: .
v_gene: TRBV2
j_gene: TRBJ2-5
abundance: .

CDR3aa: CASSPGQGGNQPQHF
CDR3nt: TGTGCCAGCTCACCCGGACAGGGTGGCAATCAGCCCCAGCATTTT
d_gene: TRBD1
v_gene: TRBV18
j_gene: TRBJ1-5
abundance: .

CDR3aa: CASSPVGSGKGGYTF
CDR3nt: TGCGCCAGCAGCCCGGTGGGTTCAGGGAAAGGTGGCTACACCTTC
d_gene: .
v_gene: TRBV4-1
j_gene: TRBJ1-2
abundance: .

CDR3aa: CASSRTGDQPQHF
CDR3nt: TGTGCCAGCAGTAGGACAGGGGATCAGCCCCAGCATTTT
d_gene: TRBD1
v_gene: TRBV6-5
j_gene: TRBJ1-5
abundance: .

CDR3aa: CASSRDRALGSPLHF
CDR3nt: TGCGCCAGCAGTAGAGACAGGGCTCTAGGATCACCCCTCCACTTT
d_gene: TRBD1
v_gene: TRBV5-1
j_gene: TRBJ1-6
abundance: .

CDR3aa: CAISIRSEETQYF
CDR3nt: TGTGCCATCAGTATTAGAAGCGAAGAGACCCAGTACTTC
d_gene: .
v_gene: TRBV10-3
j_gene: TRBJ2-5
abundance: .

CDR3aa: CASSREQAPLGYTF
CDR3nt: TGCGCCAGCAGCCGTGAGCAAGCCCCCCTAGGCTACACCTTC
d_gene: .
v_gene: TRBV4-1
j_gene: TRBJ1-2
abundance: .

CDR3aa: CASSHDRDSTDTQYF
CDR3nt: TGTGCCAGCAGCCATGACAGGGATTCCACAGATACGCAGTATTTT
d_gene: TRBD1
v_gene: TRBV3-1/TRBV3-2
j_gene: TRBJ2-3
abundance: .

CDR3aa: CASSSGTGIPAPLHF
CDR3nt: TGTGCCAGCAGTTCCGGGACAGGGATCCCGGCACCCCTCCACTTT
d_gene: TRBD1
v_gene: TRBV6-5
j_gene: TRBJ1-6
abundance: .

CDR3aa: CASGEKGLGTEAFF
CDR3nt: TGTGCCAGCGGGGAAAAGGGGCTCGGCACTGAAGCTTTCTTT
d_gene: .
v_gene: TRBV25-1
j_gene: TRBJ1-1
abundance: .

CDR3aa: CASSLAAGAYYEQYF
CDR3nt: TGCGCCAGCAGCTTGGCAGCGGGGGCCTACTACGAGCAGTACTTC
d_gene: TRBD2
v_gene: TRBV5-1
j_gene: TRBJ2-7
abundance: .

CDR3aa: CASSQGAGLNTEAFF
CDR3nt: TGTGCCAGCAGCCAAGGGGCGGGACTCAACACTGAAGCTTTCTTT
d_gene: .
v_gene: TRBV3-1/TRBV3-2
j_gene: TRBJ1-1
abundance: .

CDR3aa: CATSRESYNSPLHF
CDR3nt: TGTGCCACCAGCAGAGAATCATATAATTCACCCCTCCACTTT
d_gene: .
v_gene: TRBV15
j_gene: TRBJ1-6
abundance: .

CDR3aa: CASSNRENYGYTF
CDR3nt: TGTGCCAGTAGTAACAGGGAAAACTATGGCTACACCTTC
d_gene: .
v_gene: TRBV19
j_gene: TRBJ1-2
abundance: .

CDR3aa: CASSPLMQRGTETQYF
CDR3nt: TGTGCCAGCAGCCCCCTAATGCAGCGGGGGACAGAGACCCAGTACTTC
d_gene: TRBD2
v_gene: TRBV14
j_gene: TRBJ2-5
abundance: .

CDR3aa: CASSVAGGLQETQYF
CDR3nt: TGTGCCAGCAGCGTAGCGGGGGGTTTACAAGAGACCCAGTACTTC
d_gene: TRBD2
v_gene: TRBV9
j_gene: TRBJ2-5
abundance: .

CDR3aa: CASSFGGTRGQETQYF
CDR3nt: TGTGCCAGCAGCTTTGGCGGGACTAGAGGACAAGAGACCCAGTACTTC
d_gene: TRBD2
v_gene: TRBV5-4
j_gene: TRBJ2-5
abundance: .

CDR3aa: CASSLSGQGASGYTF
CDR3nt: TGCGCCAGCAGCTTGTCCGGACAGGGGGCGAGTGGCTACACCTTC
d_gene: TRBD1
v_gene: TRBV5-1
j_gene: TRBJ1-2
abundance: .

CDR3aa: CASGWTGGRNQPQHF
CDR3nt: TGTGCTAGTGGCTGGACAGGGGGTAGGAATCAGCCCCAGCATTTT
d_gene: TRBD1
v_gene: TRBV12-5
j_gene: TRBJ1-5
abundance: .

CDR3aa: CASSPRPETDYGYTF
CDR3nt: TGTGCCAGCTCACCACGTCCTGAGACAGACTATGGCTACACCTTC
d_gene: .
v_gene: TRBV18
j_gene: TRBJ1-2
abundance: .

CDR3aa: CASSSLGNTGELFF
CDR3nt: TGTGCCAGCAGTAGTCTAGGGAACACCGGGGAGCTGTTTTTT
d_gene: .
v_gene: TRBV2
j_gene: TRBJ2-2
abundance: .

CDR3aa: CASSTQVVGTEAFF
CDR3nt: TGTGCCAGCAGTACCCAGGTGGTCGGCACTGAAGCTTTCTTT
d_gene: .
v_gene: TRBV27
j_gene: TRBJ1-1
abundance: .